The clone carrying this T cell receptor beta chain was seen more than once but under ten times. TCRdb analysed the 5' RACE reads with MiXCR anew, one entry per CDR3 protein. The sample holds under 900,000 distinct CDR3 sequences, roughly 12% seen once. The data are from a study of identical twins. These data were also filed under a second study, of yellow fever vaccine responses in identical twins.

The sequenced material came from PBMCs. This sequence originates from a woman in her late teens or twenties in good health.

For the CDR3, the DNA is TGCAGCGTTGATAGGGGTCTAGCGGAATTTAATGAGCAGTTCTTC. Its translation: CSVDRGLAEFNEQFF. This sequence joins TRBV29-1 and TRBJ2-1; 7 bases match TRBD2. Germline CDR1 is SQVTM and CDR2 is ANQGSEA. V shed 3 bases, J shed 7 bases, and the junction held 12 bases outside the gene matches. The CDR3 length is 15 residues.